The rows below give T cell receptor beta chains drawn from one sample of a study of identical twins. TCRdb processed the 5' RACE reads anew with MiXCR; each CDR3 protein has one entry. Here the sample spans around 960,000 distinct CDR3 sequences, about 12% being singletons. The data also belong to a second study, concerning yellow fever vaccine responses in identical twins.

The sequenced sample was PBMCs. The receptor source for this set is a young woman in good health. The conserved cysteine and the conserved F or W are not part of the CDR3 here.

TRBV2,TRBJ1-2,ASTLSSSRGYT
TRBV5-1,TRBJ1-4,ASSPRTDNEKLF
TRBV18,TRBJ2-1,ASSTEDGHIYNEQF
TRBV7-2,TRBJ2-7,ASSTKGRNNYEQY
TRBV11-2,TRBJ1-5,ASSLVGVGQPQH
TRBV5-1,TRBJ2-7,ASSLELALGEQY
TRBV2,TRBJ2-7,ASTGRAEEYEQY
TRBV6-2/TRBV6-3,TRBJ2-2,ASSYSLLTGELF
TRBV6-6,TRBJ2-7,ASTAGPPYEQY
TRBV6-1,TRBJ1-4,ASSERWNEKLF
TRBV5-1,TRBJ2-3,ASSSVLATSTDTQY
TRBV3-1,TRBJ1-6,ASSFHNSPLH
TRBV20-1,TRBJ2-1,SVRFRRNSGVEQF
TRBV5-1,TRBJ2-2,ASKPTLTGELF
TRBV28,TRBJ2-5,ASSSYRSTQY
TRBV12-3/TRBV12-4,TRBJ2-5,ASSPQSGRAGETQY
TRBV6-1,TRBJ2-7,ASSEDRPGSHEQY
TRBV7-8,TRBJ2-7,ASSLLVGIYEQY
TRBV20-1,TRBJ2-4,SARDPEWRFNIQY
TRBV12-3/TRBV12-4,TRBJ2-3,ASLSLQRGGLDTQY
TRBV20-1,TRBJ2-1,SARGGRDNSYNEQF
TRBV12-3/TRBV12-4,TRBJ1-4,ASSSQGVGEKLF
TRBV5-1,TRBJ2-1,ASSFTKRESLQNEQF